A single sample is the source of the 14 T cell receptor beta chains below, sequenced in a study of T cells in Graves' hyperthyroidism and ophthalmopathy. From RNA transcripts, TCR beta CDR3 regions were amplified. When the TCR CDR3 underwent first-round RT-PCR, the HTBI primer set was used. TCRdb reprocessed the multiplex PCR reads with MiXCR, giving one entry per CDR3 protein. The sample has hundreds of thousands of distinct CDR3 sequences, 14% seen once. Sequences were obtained from blood. These receptors were collected from a young woman with Graves' hyperthyroidism.

This clonotype was observed a handful of times. The chain links TRBV29-1 to TRBJ2-7; 10 positions match TRBD2. After removal of 1 base from V and 0 bases from J, the junction contained 6 bases not matched to a gene. There are 16 residues in the CDR3. Germline V gene lookup returns CDR1 SQVTM and CDR2 ANQGSEA. The CDR3 region has the DNA TGCAGCGTTGAAGGTCGGGCTAGCGGGAGCTCCTACGAGCAGTACTTC. Protein sequence: CSVEGRASGSSYEQYF.

The sample holds a few counts of this clonotype. V gene TRBV7-9 combines with J gene TRBJ2-2; no clear D. The CDR3 extends over 14 amino acids. V shed 5 bases and J shed 4 bases, with 11 bases lying between them. From germline, CDR1 is SEHNR and CDR2 FQNEAQ (reference sequence). CDR3 coding DNA: TGTGCCAGCAGCCGAGGCCCGGGCACCGGGGAGCTGTTTTTT. Protein product: CASSRGPGTGELFF. The full variable domain, completed using reference TRBV7-9 and TRBJ2-2, is DTGVSQNPRHKITKRGQNVTFRCDPISEHNRLYWYRQTLGQGPEFLTYFQNEAQLEKSRLLSDRFSAERPKGSFSTLEIQRTEQGDSAMYLCASSRGPGTGELFFGEGSRLTVL.

This clonotype was counted many times. The chain combines TRBV30 with TRBJ2-3; a possible D gene is TRBD1 (6 bases). The CDR3 totals 15 residues. CDR1 and CDR2 (germline): GTSNPN, SVGIG (reference sequence). Trimming removed 0 bases at V and 4 bases at J, with 14 bases between. CDR3: CAWSVGQGSADTQYF. The CDR3 DNA follows: TGTGCCTGGAGTGTAGGTCAGGGGTCAGCAGATACGCAGTATTTT.

This clonotype was counted at least ten times. V usage is TRBV18 and J usage is TRBJ2-7, with 11 bases aligning to TRBD2. The germline V gene encodes CDR1 KGHSH and CDR2 LQKENI. This CDR3 is built from 16 residues. With V trimmed by 5 bases and J by 4 bases, 10 bases remained unmatched. CDR3 sequence: CASSNELAGDGYEQYF. In nucleotides, the CDR3 is TGTGCCAGCTCAAACGAACTAGCGGGAGATGGATACGAGCAGTACTTC.

The chain employs TRBV19 and TRBJ1-1; D unclear. The CDR3 consists of 13 residues. V dropped 3 bases and J dropped 2 bases, with 7 bases sitting between them. CDR1 LNHDA and CDR2 SQIVND come from the germline V gene (reference sequence). The CDR3, as DNA: TGTGCCAGTAGTATTTCGTCTAACACTGAAGCTTTCTTT. This sequence encodes CASSISSNTEAFF.

The rearrangement joins TRBV28 to TRBJ2-7, with D unresolved. The length of the CDR3 is 12 residues. V lost 5 bases and J 7 bases, leaving 12 bases between the germline ends. CDR1 MDHEN and CDR2 SYDVKM come from the germline V gene. The CDR3 coding sequence is TGTGCCAGCAGTCCCCAGTGGTGGGAGCAGTACTTC. It codes for CASSPQWWEQYF. The entire variable domain, with the rest obtained from reference TRBV28 and TRBJ2-7, is as follows: DVKVTQSSRYLVKRTGEKVFLECVQDMDHENMFWYRQDPGLGLRLIYFSYDVKMKEKGDIPEGYSVSREKKERFSLILESASTNQTSMYLCASSPQWWEQYFGPGTRLTVT.

The sample holds many counts of this clonotype. This chain links TRBV2 with TRBJ1-4; 7 bases fit TRBD1. Trimming removed 3 bases from V and 0 bases from J; junction bases left unmatched: 1. The CDR3 sequence is 15 residues long. Germline values: CDR1 SNHLY, CDR2 FYNNEI. The CDR3, as DNA: TGTGCCAGCAGTGAGGGGACAGCAACTAATGAAAAACTGTTTTTT. It encodes CASSEGTATNEKLFF.

This clonotype was detected only a few times. The chain carries TRBV9 and TRBJ1-2; the D is unclear. There are 13 residues in the CDR3. The V end was cut by 0 bases, the J end by 3 bases, with 6 bases between. Germline-derived CDR1 and CDR2 are SGDLS and YYNGEE. CDR3 sequence reads: CASSVENDYGYTF. As DNA, the CDR3 is TGTGCCAGCAGCGTAGAGAATGACTATGGCTACACCTTC.

The rearrangement links TRBV5-1 to TRBJ2-2; TRBD2 agrees at 12 bases. Germline V gene lookup returns CDR1 SGHRS and CDR2 YFSETQ. CDR3 size: 15 residues. Losses at the gene ends were 5 bases for V and 8 bases for J; bases not matched to a gene: 7. The CDR3 protein is CASRRLAGDGGELFF. Here the CDR3 DNA reads TGCGCCAGCAGAAGACTAGCGGGAGATGGTGGGGAGCTGTTTTTT.

In regard to this clonotype: With a much larger clone just one base away, this may be a read error. This chain uses TRBV6-1 with TRBJ1-1; no clear D. This CDR3 is 12 amino acids long. Germline loops: CDR1 MNHNS, CDR2 SASEGT. The V gene lost 10 bases and the J gene lost 4 bases, with 13 bases spanning the gap. CDR3 amino acids: CATSTLGTEAFF. CDR3 sequence (DNA): TGTGCCACCTCGACTCTCGGCACTGAAGCTTTCTTT.

The chain has TRBV27 and TRBJ2-7; TRBD1 matches 7 bases. Germline V lookup: CDR1 MNHEY, CDR2 SMNVEV (reference sequence). The CDR3 runs 14 residues. The V gene end was trimmed by 3 bases and the J gene end by 5 bases; junction bases not matched to a gene: 7. The CDR3 nucleotides read TGTGCCAGCAGTTTCCTGGGACAGTCAAACGAGCAGTACTTC. Translating it yields CASSFLGQSNEQYF.

This clonotype has a handful of counts. The genes are TRBV6-1 and TRBJ1-5; D is perhaps TRBD1 (5 bases). V was trimmed by 9 bases and J by 2 bases, leaving 20 bases between them. CDR3 length: 16 residues. From germline, CDR1 is MNHNS and CDR2 SASEGT. CDR3 loop: CASLHGGGKGNQPQHF. Here the CDR3 DNA reads TGTGCCAGTCTTCATGGGGGGGGGAAGGGCAATCAGCCCCAGCATTTT.

This clonotype was seen a handful of times. The chain joins TRBV20-1 to TRBJ2-1; D is tentatively TRBD1 or TRBD2 (6 bases each). V lost 4 bases and J lost 6, with 19 bases in between. Germline CDR1 reads DFQATT; CDR2 reads SNEGSKA (reference sequence). The CDR3 is made up of 15 amino acids. CDR3 in amino acids: CSANSWGASGNEQFF. In DNA, the CDR3 is TGCAGTGCTAATTCCTGGGGGGCTTCTGGCAATGAGCAGTTCTTC.

This clonotype turned up a few times. The V and J genes are TRBV28 and TRBJ1-5; possibly TRBD1 for D (6 bases). CDR3 length: 15 amino acids. Per germline, CDR1 MDHEN and CDR2 SYDVKM. Trimming took off 5 bases at V and 6 bases at J, with 17 bases between the two ends. In nucleotides, the CDR3 is TGTGCCAGCAGTCCCAGACAGGAGGCGAGTCAGCCCCAGCATTTT. It specifies CASSPRQEASQPQHF.